Listed here is a single TCR beta chain. What it binds is unknown. The entry originates in a study of Ad26.COV2.S vaccination and SARS-CoV-2 variants. Background on the study: Dosing was one shot or two shots 56 days apart. Study-level points and caveats: Researchers reported similar non-spike TCR breadth in vaccine and placebo recipients.

Method: immunoSEQ multiplex PCR; TCRdb's copy keeps in-frame clones and lacks some. The sample includes around 420,000 clones, over 75% seen only once; the top ten take less than 4.5%. In germline, CDR1 is SGHRS, CDR2 YFSETQ. V gave up 6 bases and J gave up 4 bases, with 16 bases separating them. The CDR3 extends over 14 amino acids. Regarding treatment: roughly 20 received Ad26.COV2.S at low or high dose, single or two shots; roughly five received placebo; per-sample allocation not given. Material that was analyzed had been drawn on day 63 after the first vaccine or placebo injection. The vaccine antigen was prefusion-stabilized Wuhan SARS-CoV-2 spike.

This receptor was identified in a person aged 18 to 59 who received the Ad26.COV2.S COVID-19 vaccine or a placebo. Sequencing was performed on peripheral blood, taken in a trial of Ad26.COV2.S vaccine versus placebo. The chain uses TRBV5-1 and TRBJ1-2, with D unclear. The CDR3 spells CASTTLDKSYGYTF. The CDR3 region has the DNA TGCGCCAGCACCACTCTAGACAAGTCCTATGGCTACACCTTC.